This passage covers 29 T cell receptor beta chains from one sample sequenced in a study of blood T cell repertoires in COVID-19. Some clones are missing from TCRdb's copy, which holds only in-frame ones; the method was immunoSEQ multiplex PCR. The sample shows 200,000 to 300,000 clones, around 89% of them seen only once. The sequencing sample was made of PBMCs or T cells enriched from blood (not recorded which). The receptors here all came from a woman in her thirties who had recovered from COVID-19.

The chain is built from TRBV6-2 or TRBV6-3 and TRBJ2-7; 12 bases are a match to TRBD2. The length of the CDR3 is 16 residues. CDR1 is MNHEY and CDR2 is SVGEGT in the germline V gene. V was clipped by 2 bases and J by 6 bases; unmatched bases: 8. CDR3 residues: CASSYNRLAGVSEQYF. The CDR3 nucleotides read TGTGCCAGCAGTTACAACAGACTAGCGGGAGTGTCCGAGCAGTACTTC.

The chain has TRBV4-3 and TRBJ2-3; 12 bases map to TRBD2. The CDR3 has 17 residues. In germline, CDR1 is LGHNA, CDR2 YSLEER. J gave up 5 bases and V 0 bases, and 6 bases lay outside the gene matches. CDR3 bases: TGCGCCAGCAGCCAAGATAGGACTAGCGGGACCAAAGATACGCAGTATTTT. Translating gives CASSQDRTSGTKDTQYF.

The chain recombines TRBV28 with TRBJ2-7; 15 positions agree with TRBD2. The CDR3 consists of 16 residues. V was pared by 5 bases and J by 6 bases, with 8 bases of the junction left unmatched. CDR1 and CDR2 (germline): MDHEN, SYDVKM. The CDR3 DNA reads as TGTGCCAGCAGTAATCCGGGACTAGCGGGAGGAAGCGAGCAGTACTTC. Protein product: CASSNPGLAGGSEQYF.

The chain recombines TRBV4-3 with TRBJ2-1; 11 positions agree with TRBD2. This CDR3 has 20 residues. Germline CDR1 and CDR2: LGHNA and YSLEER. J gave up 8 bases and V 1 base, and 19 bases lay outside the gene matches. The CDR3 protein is CASSQVIPGLAEGLRDEQFF. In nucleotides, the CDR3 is TGCGCCAGCAGCCAAGTTATACCGGGACTAGCGGAGGGCCTAAGGGATGAGCAGTTCTTC.

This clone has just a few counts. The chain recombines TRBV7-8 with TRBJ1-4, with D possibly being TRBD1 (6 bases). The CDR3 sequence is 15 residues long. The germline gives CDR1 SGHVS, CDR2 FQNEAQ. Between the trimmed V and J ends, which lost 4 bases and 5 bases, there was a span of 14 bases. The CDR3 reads CASSSMTGPNEKLFF. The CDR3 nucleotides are TGTGCCAGCAGCTCCATGACAGGACCAAATGAAAAACTGTTTTTT. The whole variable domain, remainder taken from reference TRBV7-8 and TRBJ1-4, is GAGVSQSPRYKVAKRGQDVALRCDPISGHVSLFWYQQALGQGPEFLTYFQNEAQLDKSGLPSDRFFAERPEGSVSTLKIQRTQQEDSAVYLCASSSMTGPNEKLFFGSGTQLSVL.

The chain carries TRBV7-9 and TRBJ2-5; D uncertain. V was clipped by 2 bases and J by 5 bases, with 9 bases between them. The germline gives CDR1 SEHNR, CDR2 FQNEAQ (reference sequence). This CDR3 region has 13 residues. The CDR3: CASSLTVWETQYF. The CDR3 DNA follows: TGTGCCAGCAGCTTAACGGTGTGGGAGACCCAGTACTTC.

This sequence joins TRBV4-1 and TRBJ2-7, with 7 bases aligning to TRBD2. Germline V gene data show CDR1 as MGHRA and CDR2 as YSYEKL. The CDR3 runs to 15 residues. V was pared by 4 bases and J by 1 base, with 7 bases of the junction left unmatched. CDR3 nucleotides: TGCGCCAGCAGCCCGGCCGGGACTATTTCCTACGAGCAGTACTTC. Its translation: CASSPAGTISYEQYF.

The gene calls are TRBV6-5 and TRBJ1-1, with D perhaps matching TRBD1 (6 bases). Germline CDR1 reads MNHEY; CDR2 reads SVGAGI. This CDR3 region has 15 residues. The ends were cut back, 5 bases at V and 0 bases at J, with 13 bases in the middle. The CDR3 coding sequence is TGTGCCAGCAGTCCTCGGACAGACATGAACACTGAAGCTTTCTTT. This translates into CASSPRTDMNTEAFF.

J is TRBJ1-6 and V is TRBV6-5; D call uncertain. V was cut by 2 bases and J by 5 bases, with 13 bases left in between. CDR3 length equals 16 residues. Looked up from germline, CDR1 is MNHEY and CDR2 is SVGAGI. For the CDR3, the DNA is TGTGCCAGCAGTTACGGCTTGGGAGTCGATAATTCACCCCTCCACTTT. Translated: CASSYGLGVDNSPLHF.

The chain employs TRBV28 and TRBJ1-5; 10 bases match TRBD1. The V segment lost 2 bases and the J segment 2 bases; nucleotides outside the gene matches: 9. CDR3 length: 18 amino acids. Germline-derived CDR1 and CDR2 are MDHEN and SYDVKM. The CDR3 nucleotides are TGTGCCAGCAGTTTAGCCGGGACAGGGGCTCTCGGCAATCAGCCCCAGCATTTT. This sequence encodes CASSLAGTGALGNQPQHF.

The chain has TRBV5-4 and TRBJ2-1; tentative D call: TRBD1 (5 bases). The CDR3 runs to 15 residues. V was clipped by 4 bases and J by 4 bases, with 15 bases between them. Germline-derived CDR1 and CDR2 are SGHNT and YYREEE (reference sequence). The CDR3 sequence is CASSLGASPYNEQFF. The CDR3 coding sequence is TGTGCCAGCAGCCTAGGGGCCTCACCGTACAATGAGCAGTTCTTC. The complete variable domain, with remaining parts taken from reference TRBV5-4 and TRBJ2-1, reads ETGVTQSPTHLIKTRGQQVTLRCSSQSGHNTVSWYQQALGQGPQFIFQYYREEENGRGNFPPRFSGLQFPNYSSELNVNALELDDSALYLCASSLGASPYNEQFFGPGTRLTVL.

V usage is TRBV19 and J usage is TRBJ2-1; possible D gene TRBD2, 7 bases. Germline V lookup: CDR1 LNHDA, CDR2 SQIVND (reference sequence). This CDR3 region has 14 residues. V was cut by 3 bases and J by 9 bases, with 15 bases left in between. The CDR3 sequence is CASSIGGPSGEQFF. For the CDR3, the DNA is TGTGCCAGTAGTATTGGGGGCCCTAGCGGTGAGCAGTTCTTC.

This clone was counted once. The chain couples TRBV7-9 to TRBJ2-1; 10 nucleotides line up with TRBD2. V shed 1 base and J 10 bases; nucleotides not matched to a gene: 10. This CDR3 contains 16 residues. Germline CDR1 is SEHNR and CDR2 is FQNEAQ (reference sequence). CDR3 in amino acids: CASSLGSSGRLKEQFF. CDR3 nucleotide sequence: TGTGCCAGCAGCTTAGGGTCTAGCGGGAGATTAAAGGAGCAGTTCTTC.

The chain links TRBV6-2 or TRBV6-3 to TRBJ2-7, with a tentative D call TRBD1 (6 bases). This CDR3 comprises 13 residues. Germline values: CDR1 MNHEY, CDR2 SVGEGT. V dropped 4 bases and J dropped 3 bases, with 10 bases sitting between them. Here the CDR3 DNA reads TGTGCCAGCAGTTCGGGACACAACTACGAGCAGTACTTC. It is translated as CASSSGHNYEQYF.

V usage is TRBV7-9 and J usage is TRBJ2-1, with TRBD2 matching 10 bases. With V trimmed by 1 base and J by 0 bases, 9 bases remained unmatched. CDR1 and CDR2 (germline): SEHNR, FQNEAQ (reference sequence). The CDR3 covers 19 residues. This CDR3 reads CASSLVVLAGLSSYNEQFF. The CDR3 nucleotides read TGTGCCAGCAGCTTAGTAGTACTAGCGGGATTAAGCTCCTACAATGAGCAGTTCTTC.

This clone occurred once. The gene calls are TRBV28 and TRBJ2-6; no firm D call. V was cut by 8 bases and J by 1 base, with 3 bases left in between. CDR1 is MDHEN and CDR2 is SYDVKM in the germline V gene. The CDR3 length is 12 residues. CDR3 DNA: TGTGCCAGCGTATCTGGGGCCAACGTCCTGACTTTC. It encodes CASVSGANVLTF.

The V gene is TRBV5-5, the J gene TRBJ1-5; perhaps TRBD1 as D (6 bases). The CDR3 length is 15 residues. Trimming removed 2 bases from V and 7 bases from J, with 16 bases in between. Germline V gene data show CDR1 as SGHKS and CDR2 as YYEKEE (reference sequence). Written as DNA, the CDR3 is TGTGCCAGCAGCTTTGATGCAGGGGTTGGACAGCCCCAGCATTTT. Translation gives CASSFDAGVGQPQHF. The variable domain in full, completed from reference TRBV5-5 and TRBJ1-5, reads DAGVTQSPTHLIKTRGQQVTLRCSPISGHKSVSWYQQVLGQGPQFIFQYYEKEERGRGNFPDRFSARQFPNYSSELNVNALLLGDSALYLCASSFDAGVGQPQHFGDGTRLSIL.

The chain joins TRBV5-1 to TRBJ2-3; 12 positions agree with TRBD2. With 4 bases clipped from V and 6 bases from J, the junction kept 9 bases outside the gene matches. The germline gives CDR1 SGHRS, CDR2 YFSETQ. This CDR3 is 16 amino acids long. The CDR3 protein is CASSLRLAGVGDTQYF. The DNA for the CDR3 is TGCGCCAGCAGCCTAAGACTAGCGGGAGTTGGGGATACGCAGTATTTT.

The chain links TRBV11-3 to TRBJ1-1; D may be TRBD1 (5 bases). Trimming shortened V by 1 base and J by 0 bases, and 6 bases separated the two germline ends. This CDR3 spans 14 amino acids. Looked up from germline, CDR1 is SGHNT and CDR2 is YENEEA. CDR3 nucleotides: TGTGCCAGCAGCTTAGGGGGGGTGAACACTGAAGCTTTCTTT. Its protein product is CASSLGGVNTEAFF.

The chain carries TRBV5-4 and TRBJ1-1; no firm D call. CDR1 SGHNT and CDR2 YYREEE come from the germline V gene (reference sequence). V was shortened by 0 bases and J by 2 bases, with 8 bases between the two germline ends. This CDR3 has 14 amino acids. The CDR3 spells CASSLGGSNTEAFF. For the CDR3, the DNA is TGTGCCAGCAGCTTGGGAGGGTCTAACACTGAAGCTTTCTTT.

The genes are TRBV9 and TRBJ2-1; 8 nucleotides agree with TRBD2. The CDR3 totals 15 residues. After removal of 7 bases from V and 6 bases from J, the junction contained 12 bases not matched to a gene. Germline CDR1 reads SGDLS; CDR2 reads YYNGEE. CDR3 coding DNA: TGTGCCAGCGCCCAGCCGGGAGGGAGTCGCAATGAGCAGTTCTTC. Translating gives CASAQPGGSRNEQFF.

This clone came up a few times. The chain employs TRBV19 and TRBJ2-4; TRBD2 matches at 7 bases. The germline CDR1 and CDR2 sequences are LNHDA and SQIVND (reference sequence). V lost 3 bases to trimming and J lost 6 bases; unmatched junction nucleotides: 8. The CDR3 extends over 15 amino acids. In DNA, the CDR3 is TGTGCCAGTAGTATCGTGGGAGGGCCAGGAAACATTCAGTACTTC. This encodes CASSIVGGPGNIQYF.

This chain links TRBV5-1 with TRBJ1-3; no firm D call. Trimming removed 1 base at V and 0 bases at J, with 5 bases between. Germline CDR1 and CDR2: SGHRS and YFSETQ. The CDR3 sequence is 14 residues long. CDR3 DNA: TGCGCCAGCAGCTTGACAGTCTCTGGAAACACCATATATTTT. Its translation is CASSLTVSGNTIYF.

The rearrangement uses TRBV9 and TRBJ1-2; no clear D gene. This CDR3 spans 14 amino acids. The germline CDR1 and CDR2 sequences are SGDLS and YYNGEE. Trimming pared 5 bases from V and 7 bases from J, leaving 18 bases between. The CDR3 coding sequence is TGTGCCAGCAGGCCCCCCGGAGAGGCGTTTGGCTACACCTTC. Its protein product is CASRPPGEAFGYTF.

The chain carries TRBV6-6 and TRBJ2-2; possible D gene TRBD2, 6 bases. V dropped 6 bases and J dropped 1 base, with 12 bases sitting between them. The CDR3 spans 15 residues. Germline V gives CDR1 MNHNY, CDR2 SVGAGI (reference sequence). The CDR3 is CASSKVGGNTGELFF. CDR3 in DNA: TGTGCCAGCAGCAAGGTCGGGGGGAACACCGGGGAGCTGTTTTTT.

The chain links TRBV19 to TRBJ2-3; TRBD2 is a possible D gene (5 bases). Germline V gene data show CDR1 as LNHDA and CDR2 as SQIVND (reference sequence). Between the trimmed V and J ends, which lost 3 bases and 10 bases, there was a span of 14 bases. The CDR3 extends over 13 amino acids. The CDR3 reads CASSIGDYVPQYF. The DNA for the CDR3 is TGTGCCAGTAGTATCGGCGACTACGTTCCGCAGTATTTT.

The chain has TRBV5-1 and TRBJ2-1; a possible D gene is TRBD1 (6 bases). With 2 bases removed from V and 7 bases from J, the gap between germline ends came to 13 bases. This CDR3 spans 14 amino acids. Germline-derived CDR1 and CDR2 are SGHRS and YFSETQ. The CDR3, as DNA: TGCGCCAGCAGCTTACCAGGGGAGAGGAATGAGCAGTTCTTC. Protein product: CASSLPGERNEQFF.

CDR3 nucleotides: TGCGCCAGCAGCACTTGGACAGCGAAGAGATCAAATGAAAAACTGTTTTTT. Translation gives CASSTWTAKRSNEKLFF. The chain recombines TRBV4-3 with TRBJ1-4; possibly TRBD1 for D (6 bases). Germline CDR1 reads LGHNA; CDR2 reads YSLEER. V dropped 5 bases and J dropped 5 bases, with 21 bases sitting between them. The length of the CDR3 is 17 residues.

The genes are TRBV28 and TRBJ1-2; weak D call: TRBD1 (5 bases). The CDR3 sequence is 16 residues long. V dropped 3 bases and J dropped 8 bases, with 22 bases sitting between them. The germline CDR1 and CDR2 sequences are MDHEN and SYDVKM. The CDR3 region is CASSFSLIVQARGYTF. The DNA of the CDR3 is TGTGCCAGCAGTTTTTCTCTAATCGTACAGGCGCGAGGCTACACCTTC.